Below, one TCR beta chain is given with its context. This sample is part of a study of control samples from healthy donors and cancer patients. TCRdb keeps only in-frame clones here, not all; method: immunoSEQ multiplex PCR. There are 40,000 to 50,000 clones in the sample; around 94% occur only once, and under 30% lies in the top ten. This TCR was sampled from a man between 60 and 70 years old in good health. The sample comprised blood.

CDR3 bases: TGTGCCAGCAGTAGACAGGGGGGGGTAGACACTGAAGCTTTCTTT. This codes for CASSRQGGVDTEAFF. The chain employs TRBV6-2 or TRBV6-3 and TRBJ1-1, with 9 bases aligning to TRBD1. V trimming: 5 bases; J trimming: 3 bases; junction bases outside the gene matches: 7. Germline V gene sequence: CDR1 MNHEY, CDR2 SVGEGT. The CDR3 runs to 15 residues.